Following are 30 T cell receptor beta chains from one sample sequenced in a study of blood T cells in healthy people across ages. Together with a sample-barcoded 5' primer, a J-beta primer mix was included in a second PCR lasting about 6 to 11 cycles. TCRdb reanalysed the 5' RACE reads using MiXCR and keeps one entry per CDR3 protein. The table records roughly 860,000 distinct CDR3 sequences, 62% of them present only once. The source material was blood. The receptors here all came from a man aged 30 to 39 in good health.

The chain uses TRBV14 and TRBJ1-3; D is undetermined. CDR1 and CDR2 (germline): SGHDN, FVKESK. V lost 1 base, J lost 3 bases, and 7 bases lay in between. This CDR3 spans 14 amino acids. This CDR3 is CASSQGGVGNTIYF. The CDR3 region has the DNA TGTGCCAGCAGCCAAGGGGGAGTTGGAAACACCATATATTTT. Supplemented by reference TRBV14 and TRBJ1-3, the full variable domain reads EAGVTQFPSHSVIEKGQTVTLRCDPISGHDNLYWYRRVMGKEIKFLLHFVKESKQDESGMPNNRFLAERTGGTYSTLKVQPAELEDSGVYFCASSQGGVGNTIYFGEGSWLTVV.

The genes are TRBV4-3 and TRBJ1-4; no definite D call. The CDR3 is 13 amino acids. Trimming took 8 bases from V and 8 from J, leaving 15 bases between them. Per germline, CDR1 LGHNA and CDR2 YSLEER. CDR3 coding DNA: TGCGCCAGCGCTACCGTCGTCGGAGAAAAACTGTTTTTT. Translated, it gives CASATVVGEKLFF.

J is TRBJ1-2 and V is TRBV3-1; D remains unclear. CDR3 length: 14 amino acids. Germline values: CDR1 LGHDT, CDR2 YNNKEL (reference sequence). The V gene lost 7 bases and the J gene lost 0 bases, with 12 bases spanning the gap. The CDR3 nucleotides read TGTGCCAGCACCCTCACTGGGACTAACTATGGCTACACCTTC. Translating it yields CASTLTGTNYGYTF.

The chain joins TRBV5-6 to TRBJ2-3; 7 bases align to TRBD1. Unmatched junction bases numbered 8, after V lost 4 bases and J lost 0 bases. This CDR3 has 16 residues. Germline V lookup: CDR1 SGHDT, CDR2 YYEEEE. The CDR3 bases are TGTGCCAGCAGCCGGACAGGTGGCTCTAGCACAGATACGCAGTATTTT. This codes for CASSRTGGSSTDTQYF.

This clonotype was recorded a few times. The CDR3 sequence: CASSQPDRDDEQFF. The CDR3 bases are TGTGCCAGCAGCCAACCCGACAGAGACGATGAGCAGTTCTTC. The chain joins TRBV4-2 to TRBJ2-1; D is possibly TRBD1 (5 bases). Germline CDR1 LGHNA, CDR2 YNFKEQ. The ends were cut back, 2 bases at V and 8 bases at J, with 13 bases in the middle. This CDR3 contains 14 residues.

The chain links TRBV6-6 to TRBJ1-6; D call uncertain. Trimming removed 2 bases at V and 0 bases at J, with 11 bases between. Per the germline V gene, CDR1 is MNHNY and CDR2 is SVGAGI (reference sequence). The CDR3 runs 17 residues. CDR3 residues: CASSYQTSGSYNSPLHF. The CDR3 region has the DNA TGTGCCAGCAGTTACCAAACCTCGGGCTCCTATAATTCACCCCTCCACTTT.

The chain combines TRBV6-5 with TRBJ2-7, with D perhaps matching TRBD1 (5 bases). CDR1 is MNHEY and CDR2 is SVGAGI in the germline V gene. CDR3 length: 16 amino acids. The V and J ends lost 0 bases and 5 bases respectively, with 17 bases between them. In DNA form, the CDR3 reads TGTGCCAGCAGTTACTCGGCAGGGAAGGTTACCCACGAGCAGTACTTC. This sequence encodes CASSYSAGKVTHEQYF.

This clonotype turned up a few times. The CDR3: CASSLGAEDSPLHF. In DNA form, the CDR3 reads TGCGCCAGCAGCCTAGGGGCGGAGGATTCACCCCTCCACTTT. J is TRBJ1-6 and V is TRBV4-3, with a possible D match to TRBD1 (5 bases). The CDR3 has 14 amino acids. Germline V CDR1 and CDR2: LGHNA, YSLEER. The ends were cut back, 4 bases at V and 8 bases at J, with 12 bases in the middle.

This rearrangement joins TRBV7-9 to TRBJ2-7; D remains ambiguous. Germline CDR1 reads SEHNR; CDR2 reads FQNEAQ (reference sequence). The CDR3 length is 17 residues. V lost 5 bases, J lost 2 bases, and 22 bases lay in between. In DNA, the CDR3 is TGTGCCAGCAGCCCAGGCGGATTGAGCCCAACCGCCTACGAGCAGTACTTC. This gives the protein CASSPGGLSPTAYEQYF. Drawing the rest from reference TRBV7-9 and TRBJ2-7, the complete variable domain is DTGVSQNPRHKITKRGQNVTFRCDPISEHNRLYWYRQTLGQGPEFLTYFQNEAQLEKSRLLSDRFSAERPKGSFSTLEIQRTEQGDSAMYLCASSPGGLSPTAYEQYFGPGTRLTVT.

The chain uses TRBV29-1 and TRBJ1-2, with TRBD1 matching over 8 bases. CDR3 length: 13 residues. Per germline, CDR1 SQVTM and CDR2 ANQGSEA. After removal of 6 bases from V and 7 bases from J, the junction contained 10 bases not matched to a gene. Written as DNA, the CDR3 is TGCAGCGTCGACCAGGGGGCGGATGGTGGCTACACCTTC. Translating it yields CSVDQGADGGYTF.

As to this clonotype: An end of the junction does not agree with germline; a read error may underlie this. This sequence joins TRBV2 and TRBJ1-2; no firm D call. The CDR3 length is 16 residues. Germline CDR1 and CDR2: SNHLY and FYNNEI. This CDR3 is CASREAPGAVTYGYTF. The DNA for the CDR3 is TGTGCCAGCAGGGAAGCTCCCGGTGCGGTTACCTATGGCTACACCTTC.

V usage is TRBV2 and J usage is TRBJ2-5, with D perhaps TRBD1 (5 bases). The CDR3 runs 14 residues. Germline V gene data show CDR1 as SNHLY and CDR2 as FYNNEI. V was trimmed by 2 bases and J by 11 bases, leaving 18 bases between them. For the CDR3, the DNA is TGTGCCAGCAGTGAATCCCTAGACAGCGTAGAGCAGTACTTC. Translating gives CASSESLDSVEQYF.

This clonotype was recorded a few times. The chain links TRBV7-9 to TRBJ2-4; no definite D call. Germline lookup yields CDR1 SEHNR and CDR2 FQNEAQ (reference sequence). This CDR3 has 16 residues. V was shortened by 5 bases and J by 0 bases, with 14 bases between the two germline ends. CDR3 protein: CASSPLLQEAKNIQYF. As DNA, the CDR3 is TGTGCCAGCAGCCCCCTACTTCAAGAAGCCAAAAACATTCAGTACTTC. Full variable domain (remainder filled in from reference TRBV7-9 and TRBJ2-4): DTGVSQNPRHKITKRGQNVTFRCDPISEHNRLYWYRQTLGQGPEFLTYFQNEAQLEKSRLLSDRFSAERPKGSFSTLEIQRTEQGDSAMYLCASSPLLQEAKNIQYFGAGTRLSVL.

The chain carries TRBV24-1 and TRBJ2-5, with 10 bases aligning to TRBD1. CDR1 is KGHDR and CDR2 is SFDVKD in the germline V gene. Trimming removed 3 bases from V and 1 base from J; junction bases left unmatched: 7. The CDR3 runs to 17 residues. For the CDR3, the DNA is TGTGCCACCAGTGATCGGACCGGGACAGGGGCCCAAGAGACCCAGTACTTC. It is translated as CATSDRTGTGAQETQYF.

This chain links TRBV29-1 with TRBJ2-3; TRBD1 matches 10 bases. This CDR3 contains 13 residues. The V gene's germline CDR1 is SQVTM and CDR2 ANQGSEA. J lost 6 bases, V lost 7 bases, and 7 bases had no gene match. CDR3 in amino acids: CSGETGGRDTQYF. CDR3 DNA: TGCAGCGGCGAGACAGGGGGCAGGGATACGCAGTATTTT.

The J gene is TRBJ2-5, the V gene TRBV6-5, with D hard to call. V was shortened by 2 bases and J by 1 base, with 11 bases between the two germline ends. The CDR3 is 15 amino acids. Germline V gene data show CDR1 as MNHEY and CDR2 as SVGAGI. CDR3 bases: TGTGCCAGCAGTTACCATCCCTTAGCCCAAGAGACCCAGTACTTC. Protein product: CASSYHPLAQETQYF.

The chain employs TRBV15 and TRBJ2-7; D is uncertain. The CDR3 totals 14 residues. In germline, CDR1 is LNHNV, CDR2 YYDKDF (reference sequence). V gave up 5 bases and J gave up 3 bases, with 14 bases separating them. The CDR3 region is CATSPQDGRYEQYF. CDR3 sequence (DNA): TGTGCCACCAGCCCCCAAGACGGGCGCTACGAGCAGTACTTC.

With respect to this clonotype: Germline is not matched at one junction end, which may reflect a read error. The CDR3 DNA reads as TGTGCCGGCAGTTACGCAGGACTCTATGGCTACACCTTC. Translation: CAGSYAGLYGYTF. This chain uses TRBV6-2 or TRBV6-3 with TRBJ1-2; D is ambiguous. CDR1 and CDR2 (germline): MNHEY, SVGEGT. The CDR3 runs 13 residues.

This chain connects TRBV29-1 to TRBJ2-3; 15 bases line up with TRBD2. CDR3 size: 15 residues. Germline lookup yields CDR1 SQVTM and CDR2 ANQGSEA. V shed 4 bases and J 6 bases; nucleotides not matched to a gene: 5. The CDR3 region has the DNA TGCAGCGTTGCAGGGACTAGCGGGGGGTGGGATACGCAGTATTTT. Its translation: CSVAGTSGGWDTQYF.

The chain employs TRBV20-1 and TRBJ1-1, with 10 bases fitting TRBD1. This CDR3 is built from 13 residues. The junction had 9 bases not matched to a gene; V was cut back by 3 bases and J by 11 bases. Germline V gene lookup returns CDR1 DFQATT and CDR2 SNEGSKA (reference sequence). CDR3 nucleotide sequence: TGCAGTGCTAGGGGGACAGGGGCTATTTCGGCTTTCTTT. Its protein product is CSARGTGAISAFF.

The chain employs TRBV4-3 and TRBJ2-5; TRBD2 aligns across 7 bases. Germline V gene lookup returns CDR1 LGHNA and CDR2 YSLEER. The length of the CDR3 is 16 residues. V lost 0 bases to trimming and J lost 13 bases; unmatched junction nucleotides: 17. This chain's CDR3 is CASSQDIMRGTYERYF. CDR3 nucleotides: TGCGCCAGCAGCCAAGATATCATGCGGGGGACCTACGAGCGGTACTTC.

This clonotype has more than one count but fewer than ten. V gene TRBV30 combines with J gene TRBJ2-5; TRBD2 aligns across 8 bases. Per the germline V gene, CDR1 is GTSNPN and CDR2 is SVGIG (reference sequence). V was pared by 0 bases and J by 4 bases, with 4 bases of the junction left unmatched. The CDR3 spans 14 residues. The CDR3 DNA follows: TGTGCCTGGAGTGTACAAACTAGCGGAGAGACCCAGTACTTC. It is translated as CAWSVQTSGETQYF.

This chain uses TRBV21-1 with TRBJ1-4. TRBV21-1 is reported as a pseudogene. This CDR3 is built from 12 residues. This CDR3 is CASSASLEKLFF. In DNA, the CDR3 is TGTGCCAGCAGCGCTTCTTTGGAAAAACTGTTTTTT.

This clonotype was seen a single time. The chain is built from TRBV28 and TRBJ2-1; TRBD2 matches 9 bases. Germline-derived CDR1 and CDR2 are MDHEN and SYDVKM. The V segment lost 6 bases and the J segment 6 bases; nucleotides outside the gene matches: 9. The CDR3 length is 15 residues. The CDR3 region has the DNA TGTGCCAGCAGCCCCAGCATTAGCGGGGGCAATGAGCAGTTCTTC. Translating it yields CASSPSISGGNEQFF.

The V call is TRBV9, the J call TRBJ1-4; D possibly corresponds to TRBD1 (6 bases). The V end lost 8 bases, the J end lost 4 bases, and 18 bases lay between the germline ends. The CDR3 length is 15 residues. Germline CDR1 is SGDLS and CDR2 is YYNGEE. DNA of the CDR3: TGTGCCAGGGTGACAGGACCTGAACTTAATGAAAAACTGTTTTTT. The encoded protein is CARVTGPELNEKLFF. The full variable domain, with the rest looked up from reference TRBV9 and TRBJ1-4, is DSGVTQTPKHLITATGQRVTLRCSPRSGDLSVYWYQQSLDQGLQFLIQYYNGEERAKGNILERFSAQQFPDLHSELNLSSLELGDSALYFCARVTGPELNEKLFFGSGTQLSVL.

The rearrangement uses TRBV4-3 and TRBJ1-1; no clear D gene. CDR3 size: 14 residues. Germline V gives CDR1 LGHNA, CDR2 YSLEER. The V and J ends lost 0 bases and 4 bases respectively, with 9 bases between them. The CDR3 DNA reads TGCGCCAGCAGCCAAGATGGGGAGATCACTGAAGCTTTCTTT. It yields the protein CASSQDGEITEAFF.

V usage is TRBV20-1 and J usage is TRBJ1-2; unclear D gene. The V gene's germline CDR1 is DFQATT and CDR2 SNEGSKA (reference sequence). The CDR3 runs 14 residues. The CDR3 region has the DNA TGCGCCCTCATCTCTCGTGCGGGTGGAAGCGGCCACACCTTC. Translated: CALISRAGGSGHTF.

The chain is built from TRBV6-5 and TRBJ1-1; TRBD1 matches 8 bases. CDR3 size: 17 residues. Germline assignment: CDR1 MNHEY and CDR2 SVGAGI. Trimming removed 4 bases from V and 1 base from J; junction bases left unmatched: 11. For the CDR3, the DNA is TGTGCCAGCAGTTTTACCCGCCTCAGGGGGCAGAACACTGAAGCTTTCTTT. It translates to CASSFTRLRGQNTEAFF.

The chain uses TRBV27 and TRBJ2-7; no clear D. The CDR3 is 13 residues long. Germline loops: CDR1 MNHEY, CDR2 SMNVEV (reference sequence). V was clipped by 5 bases and J by 3 bases, with 11 bases between them. CDR3 region: CASSPHPLYEQYF. The CDR3 DNA reads as TGTGCCAGCAGTCCCCACCCCCTCTACGAGCAGTACTTC.

This clonotype was detected a few times. The CDR3 DNA sequence: TGCAGTGCTAGACCACCGGGACAGGGCTATGGCTACACCTTC. Translation gives CSARPPGQGYGYTF. The rearrangement links TRBV20-1 to TRBJ1-2, with TRBD1 matching 9 bases. CDR3 length: 14 amino acids. After removal of 2 bases from V and 4 bases from J, the junction contained 5 bases not matched to a gene. Germline V gene sequence: CDR1 DFQATT, CDR2 SNEGSKA (reference sequence).